Following are 27 T cell receptor beta chains from one sample sequenced in a study of T cells after yellow fever vaccination. One entry per CDR3 protein, called by TCRdb with MiXCR from the 5' RACE reads. The sample lists approximately 600,000 distinct CDR3 sequences; 12% were seen once. Specimen: PBMCs, collected on the day of the yellow fever booster vaccination. The receptors come from a man under 40 who received the YFV17D yellow fever vaccine.

This clonotype has only a few counts. The chain is built from TRBV5-1 and TRBJ2-1; D tentatively fits TRBD1 or TRBD2 (6 bases each). Germline V gene sequence: CDR1 SGHRS, CDR2 YFSETQ. CDR3 size: 14 residues. V was cut by 0 bases and J by 10 bases, with 14 bases left in between. The DNA of the CDR3 is TGCGCCAGCAGCTTGGCGGGGGCCCTCACCGAGCAGTTCTTC. It translates to CASSLAGALTEQFF.

The chain links TRBV7-2 to TRBJ2-7, with D tentatively TRBD1 (5 bases). Trimming took off 5 bases at V and 1 base at J, with 15 bases between the two ends. The CDR3 is 15 residues long. Germline V gives CDR1 SGHTA, CDR2 FQGNSA. The CDR3 loop reads CASSPPGLRSYEQYF. The DNA of the CDR3 is TGTGCCAGCAGCCCCCCAGGGTTGAGGTCCTACGAGCAGTACTTC.

This clonotype was seen only a few times. The genes are TRBV5-1 and TRBJ2-2; 9 positions match TRBD1. The germline gives CDR1 SGHRS, CDR2 YFSETQ. J gave up 3 bases and V 4 bases, and 4 bases lay outside the gene matches. The CDR3 consists of 15 residues. Written as DNA, the CDR3 is TGCGCCAGCAGCCTTGACAGGGGGGACACCGGGGAGCTGTTTTTT. It translates to CASSLDRGDTGELFF.

The CDR3 here is CASSQGPSTSGISYEQYF. The CDR3, as DNA: TGCGCCAGCAGCCAAGGACCCTCGACTAGCGGGATTTCCTACGAGCAGTACTTC. The chain couples TRBV4-3 to TRBJ2-7; TRBD2 matches 11 bases. This CDR3 comprises 18 residues. Germline loops: CDR1 LGHNA, CDR2 YSLEER. Germline trimming cut 1 base from V and 1 base from J; bases unmatched to any gene: 9.

The V gene is TRBV9, the J gene TRBJ1-4; tentatively, D is TRBD1 (5 bases). The V gene lost 3 bases and the J gene lost 8 bases, with 20 bases spanning the gap. Germline CDR1 is SGDLS and CDR2 is YYNGEE. This CDR3 has 16 amino acids. In DNA, the CDR3 is TGTGCCAGCAGCGCACAGCAGGGAGAGGGACGAGAAAAACTGTTTTTT. This sequence encodes CASSAQQGEGREKLFF. The full variable domain, its missing parts supplied by reference TRBV9 and TRBJ1-4, is DSGVTQTPKHLITATGQRVTLRCSPRSGDLSVYWYQQSLDQGLQFLIQYYNGEERAKGNILERFSAQQFPDLHSELNLSSLELGDSALYFCASSAQQGEGREKLFFGSGTQLSVL.

The rearrangement joins TRBV20-1 to TRBJ2-5; D is unclear. The length of the CDR3 is 10 residues. Germline V gene lookup returns CDR1 DFQATT and CDR2 SNEGSKA (reference sequence). V was trimmed by 7 bases and J by 1 base, leaving 4 bases between them. The CDR3 reads CSGGQETQYF. The CDR3 DNA is TGCAGTGGAGGCCAAGAGACCCAGTACTTC.

The chain combines TRBV5-5 with TRBJ2-1; TRBD2 matches 7 bases. Germline assignment: CDR1 SGHKS and CDR2 YYEKEE (reference sequence). The CDR3 sequence is 16 residues long. The junction had 5 bases not matched to a gene; V was cut back by 2 bases and J by 0 bases. CDR3 sequence: CASSFLGGSSYNEQFF. Here the CDR3 DNA reads TGTGCCAGCAGCTTTTTGGGAGGGAGCTCCTACAATGAGCAGTTCTTC. The full variable domain, in which reference TRBV5-5 and TRBJ2-1 provide the parts outside the CDR3, is DAGVTQSPTHLIKTRGQQVTLRCSPISGHKSVSWYQQVLGQGPQFIFQYYEKEERGRGNFPDRFSARQFPNYSSELNVNALLLGDSALYLCASSFLGGSSYNEQFFGPGTRLTVL.

J is TRBJ2-3 and V is TRBV9; 16 bases map to TRBD2. CDR3 length: 15 residues. Germline assignment: CDR1 SGDLS and CDR2 YYNGEE. J gave up 6 bases and V 3 bases, and 1 base lay outside the gene matches. The CDR3 DNA is TGTGCCAGCAGCGAGGGACTAGCGGGAGGGGATACGCAGTATTTT. It is translated as CASSEGLAGGDTQYF.

This chain uses TRBV29-1 with TRBJ2-7; D gene ambiguous. Trimming removed 3 bases from V and 2 bases from J, with 11 bases in between. Germline-derived CDR1 and CDR2 are SQVTM and ANQGSEA. The CDR3 spans 13 residues. The DNA of the CDR3 is TGCAGCGTTGAGGGCGGCATCCCCTACGAGCAGTACTTC. It encodes CSVEGGIPYEQYF.

The chain employs TRBV7-9 and TRBJ2-6, with D perhaps TRBD2 (6 bases). The CDR3 has 16 amino acids. V was shortened by 5 bases and J by 0 bases, with 11 bases between the two germline ends. Germline CDR1 and CDR2: SEHNR and FQNEAQ (reference sequence). CDR3 sequence (DNA): TGTGCCAGCAGCGCGGGATTCCGCTCTGGGGCCAACGTCCTGACTTTC. It is translated as CASSAGFRSGANVLTF. The full variable domain, its missing parts supplied by reference TRBV7-9 and TRBJ2-6, is DTGVSQNPRHKITKRGQNVTFRCDPISEHNRLYWYRQTLGQGPEFLTYFQNEAQLEKSRLLSDRFSAERPKGSFSTLEIQRTEQGDSAMYLCASSAGFRSGANVLTFGAGSRLTVL.

This clonotype was counted many times. A read error may produce the germline difference seen at one junction end. The chain joins TRBV5-1 to TRBJ2-5; D could derive from TRBD1 or TRBD2 (5 bases each). The CDR3 has 11 residues. The germline CDR1 and CDR2 sequences are SGHRS and YFSETQ. The CDR3, as DNA: TGTGCCAGCCGGGACGGAGAGACCCAGTACTTC. This encodes CASRDGETQYF. Combining the CDR3 with reference TRBV5-1 and TRBJ2-5 gives the whole variable domain KAGVTQTPRYLIKTRGQQVTLSCSPISGHRSVSWYQQTPGQGLQFLFEYFSETQRNKGNFPGRFSGRQFSNSRSEMNVSTLELGDSALYLCASRDGETQYFGPGTRLLVL.

This clonotype was detected only a few times. The CDR3 DNA reads as TGCAGCGTCGGGACTAGGGTTGCAGATACGCAGTATTTT. It is translated as CSVGTRVADTQYF. The rearrangement uses TRBV29-1 and TRBJ2-3; 8 bases fit TRBD2. Germline V gene sequence: CDR1 SQVTM, CDR2 ANQGSEA. Trimming removed 6 bases from V and 4 bases from J; junction bases left unmatched: 6. The CDR3 totals 13 residues.

This clonotype appeared a few times. The genes are TRBV7-8 and TRBJ2-7; D gene unclear. The V gene's germline CDR1 is SGHVS and CDR2 FQNEAQ. V lost 5 bases, J lost 6 bases, and 8 bases lay in between. The CDR3 extends over 11 amino acids. The CDR3 DNA follows: TGTGCCAGCAGCCCCACTCGCGAGCAGTACTTC. Protein: CASSPTREQYF.

A word on this clonotype: Relative to the germline gene, one junction end is altered; a read error may explain this. This chain connects TRBV20-1 to TRBJ2-1; D might be TRBD1 (5 bases). This CDR3 spans 15 amino acids. Germline CDR1 is DFQATT and CDR2 is SNEGSKA (reference sequence). Here the CDR3 reads CSARDWAGSSNEQFF. In nucleotides, the CDR3 is TGCAGTGCTAGAGATTGGGCAGGGTCCTCCAATGAGCAGTTCTTC.

This clonotype came up a few times. This rearrangement joins TRBV20-1 to TRBJ2-1; D remains ambiguous. Deletions cut 3 bases from V and 6 bases from J, with 3 bases between. Germline CDR1 DFQATT, CDR2 SNEGSKA (reference sequence). This CDR3 comprises 10 residues. The CDR3, as DNA: TGCAGTGCTAGCGTCAATGAGCAGTTCTTC. Translating it yields CSASVNEQFF.

This clonotype was observed a handful of times. J is TRBJ2-3 and V is TRBV15, with 7 bases identical to TRBD1. The CDR3 is 13 residues long. The V gene end was trimmed by 6 bases and the J gene end by 2 bases; junction bases not matched to a gene: 2. CDR1 LNHNV and CDR2 YYDKDF come from the germline V gene (reference sequence). CDR3 in amino acids: CATRDRHTDTQYF. Written as DNA, the CDR3 is TGTGCCACCAGGGACAGGCACACAGATACGCAGTATTTT.

This clonotype was observed a handful of times. The J gene is TRBJ2-1, the V gene TRBV14, with 7 bases identical to TRBD2. V was pared by 4 bases and J by 6 bases, with 12 bases of the junction left unmatched. Germline CDR1 SGHDN, CDR2 FVKESK. The CDR3 contains 16 residues. Here the CDR3 DNA reads TGTGCCAGCAGCCTCAGAGGTGGGCTAGCGGTCAATGAGCAGTTCTTC. Its protein is CASSLRGGLAVNEQFF.

In its sample, this clonotype was seen many times. This chain connects TRBV25-1 to TRBJ2-5, with 7 bases lining up with TRBD2. Germline-derived CDR1 and CDR2 are MGHDK and SYGVNS. The CDR3 covers 15 residues. J gave up 3 bases and V 1 base, and 5 bases lay outside the gene matches. In nucleotides, the CDR3 is TGTGCCAGCAGTGAATGGGGGGAGGGGAAAGAGACCCAGTACTTC. Protein product: CASSEWGEGKETQYF. The whole variable domain, filled in from reference TRBV25-1 and TRBJ2-5, reads EADIYQTPRYLVIGTGKKITLECSQTMGHDKMYWYQQDPGMELHLIHYSYGVNSTEKGDLSSESTVSRIRTEHFPLTLESARPSHTSQYLCASSEWGEGKETQYFGPGTRLLVL.

V gene TRBV5-1 combines with J gene TRBJ2-7; 10 bases fit TRBD2. V lost 1 base, J lost 2 bases, and 3 bases stayed unmatched. This CDR3 contains 15 residues. The V gene's germline CDR1 is SGHRS and CDR2 YFSETQ. Written as DNA, the CDR3 is TGCGCCAGCAGCTTGACTAGCGGGATAGCCTACGAGCAGTACTTC. The encoded protein is CASSLTSGIAYEQYF.

The chain employs TRBV12-5 and TRBJ2-7, with D tentatively TRBD2 (6 bases). The ends were cut back, 5 bases at V and 5 bases at J, with 19 bases in the middle. The CDR3 runs 15 residues. Germline V gives CDR1 LGHNT, CDR2 FRNRAP. CDR3 sequence reads: CASGTGLPGEDEQYF. In DNA, the CDR3 is TGTGCTAGTGGTACCGGACTCCCGGGAGAGGACGAGCAGTACTTC.

This chain joins TRBV10-3 and TRBJ2-7; TRBD2 agrees at 7 bases. The CDR3 contains 15 residues. Germline trimming cut 4 bases from V and 2 bases from J; bases unmatched to any gene: 8. In germline, CDR1 is ENHRY, CDR2 SYGVKD. CDR3 bases: TGTGCCATCAGTGTTACCAGCGGGACCACCTACGAGCAGTACTTC. Its protein is CAISVTSGTTYEQYF.

This clonotype was counted only a few times. This rearrangement joins TRBV7-2 to TRBJ2-1; TRBD1 matches 7 bases. V shed 8 bases and J 1 base; nucleotides not matched to a gene: 5. CDR3 length: 14 amino acids. From germline, CDR1 is SGHTA and CDR2 FQGNSA. This CDR3 reads CASGGRGSYNEQFF. The CDR3 DNA sequence: TGTGCCAGCGGAGGCAGGGGGTCCTACAATGAGCAGTTCTTC.

This clonotype was seen ten or more times. V usage is TRBV5-1 and J usage is TRBJ2-3; 10 bases are shared with TRBD2. Germline assignment: CDR1 SGHRS and CDR2 YFSETQ. V was pared by 0 bases and J by 1 base, with 2 bases of the junction left unmatched. The CDR3 contains 16 residues. CDR3 DNA: TGCGCCAGCAGCTTGGATGGGACTAGCGGCACAGATACGCAGTATTTT. This gives the protein CASSLDGTSGTDTQYF.

This clonotype has only a few counts. The chain couples TRBV24-1 to TRBJ1-1, with D tentatively TRBD1 (5 bases). The CDR3 covers 14 residues. V shed 4 bases and J shed 0 bases, with 8 bases lying between them. The germline V gene encodes CDR1 KGHDR and CDR2 SFDVKD. The CDR3 bases are TGTGCCACCAGTGACTCGGACATGAACACTGAAGCTTTCTTT. Its translation: CATSDSDMNTEAFF.

The chain has TRBV20-1 and TRBJ2-1; 10 bases are a match to TRBD1. The CDR3 length is 14 residues. Germline assignment: CDR1 DFQATT and CDR2 SNEGSKA (reference sequence). Written as DNA, the CDR3 is TGCTTTGCTGCTAGGACAGGGGGCTACAATGAGCAGTTCTTC. Amino acids: CFAARTGGYNEQFF.

This chain joins TRBV11-2 and TRBJ2-7; 14 nucleotides align to TRBD2. The trim removed 2 bases at V and 2 bases at J, leaving 11 bases unmatched. The CDR3 sequence is 19 residues long. Germline V gene sequence: CDR1 SGHAT, CDR2 FQNNGV. The CDR3 bases are TGTGCCAGCAGCTTAAGTTCGGGACTAGCGGGAGCCCTACCCTACGAGCAGTACTTC. Translation gives CASSLSSGLAGALPYEQYF.

This clonotype was seen more than once but under ten times. The chain is built from TRBV4-3 and TRBJ2-7; 9 bases are a match to TRBD2. The CDR3 is 15 residues long. V was clipped by 3 bases and J by 4 bases; unmatched bases: 7. Germline loops: CDR1 LGHNA, CDR2 YSLEER. CDR3 loop: CASSHYSGSRYEQYF. DNA of the CDR3: TGCGCCAGCAGCCACTATAGCGGGAGTAGGTACGAGCAGTACTTC.